One and the same sample provided the 20 T cell receptor beta chains below, sequenced in a study of cytomegalovirus exposure and HLA in healthy donors. PCR employed 60 Vbeta and 13 Jbeta primers. Measured with immunoSEQ multiplex PCR; TCRdb has only the in-frame clones, and not every one. Here the sample spans 110,000 to 150,000 clones, roughly 80% being singletons. The specimen was PBMCs. These receptors all come from a woman between 40 and 50 years old in good health and CMV-seropositive.

J is TRBJ2-1 and V is TRBV30; 10 bases map to TRBD1. V lost 3 bases to trimming and J lost 5 bases; unmatched junction nucleotides: 10. CDR1 is GTSNPN, CDR2 SVGIG, per germline (reference sequence). The CDR3 is 16 residues long. The CDR3 is CAWRFWDRGSNNEQFF. The DNA for the CDR3 is TGTGCCTGGAGATTTTGGGACAGGGGTTCCAACAATGAGCAGTTCTTC.

The chain is built from TRBV18 and TRBJ2-2, with 10 bases identical to TRBD2. CDR1 is KGHSH, CDR2 LQKENI, per germline. The CDR3 sequence is 17 residues long. The V segment lost 6 bases and the J segment 4 bases; nucleotides outside the gene matches: 11. The CDR3 spells CASSLQSGRAGTGELFF. The CDR3, as DNA: TGTGCCAGCTCGCTCCAGAGCGGGAGGGCCGGCACCGGGGAGCTGTTTTTT.

This chain links TRBV5-4 with TRBJ2-7, with a tentative D call TRBD2 (6 bases). The CDR3 extends over 15 amino acids. Looked up from germline, CDR1 is SGHNT and CDR2 is YYREEE (reference sequence). The ends were cut back, 4 bases at V and 3 bases at J, with 17 bases in the middle. CDR3 amino acids: CASSTAGTLNYEQYF. As DNA, the CDR3 is TGTGCCAGCAGCACTGCCGGGACTCTTAACTACGAGCAGTACTTC.

The chain carries TRBV5-1 and TRBJ1-2; perhaps TRBD1 as D (5 bases). The CDR3 runs 13 residues. Trimming stripped 5 bases from V and 6 bases from J, with 14 bases between. The germline CDR1 and CDR2 sequences are SGHRS and YFSETQ. The CDR3 sequence: CASRDIDRDGYTF. Written as DNA, the CDR3 is TGCGCCAGCAGGGACATAGATAGAGATGGCTACACCTTC.

This chain connects TRBV12-5 to TRBJ2-2, with D tentatively TRBD1 (6 bases). The CDR3 length is 14 residues. Germline V gene lookup returns CDR1 LGHNT and CDR2 FRNRAP. V dropped 6 bases and J dropped 4 bases, with 12 bases sitting between them. This chain's CDR3 is CASGSRGFTGELFF. The CDR3 DNA reads TGTGCTAGTGGCTCCAGGGGATTCACCGGGGAGCTGTTTTTT.

The rearrangement uses TRBV28 and TRBJ2-7; D call uncertain. The CDR3 loop spans 13 amino acids. Germline V gene data show CDR1 as MDHEN and CDR2 as SYDVKM. V shed 7 bases and J shed 4 bases, with 14 bases lying between them. The CDR3, as DNA: TGTGCCAGCAATCCCGAGGAACCGTACGAGCAGTACTTC. Translation gives CASNPEEPYEQYF.

The chain combines TRBV9 with TRBJ2-5; TRBD1 aligns across 7 bases. Germline CDR1 is SGDLS and CDR2 is YYNGEE. V lost 4 bases to trimming and J lost 0 bases; unmatched junction nucleotides: 6. This CDR3 contains 15 residues. The CDR3 DNA reads as TGTGCCAGCAGCCAGAGTACAGGGGACCAAGAGACCCAGTACTTC. Protein product: CASSQSTGDQETQYF.

This rearrangement joins TRBV5-4 to TRBJ2-2; 7 nucleotides agree with TRBD1. The CDR3 has 15 amino acids. Germline V gene sequence: CDR1 SGHNT, CDR2 YYREEE (reference sequence). J gave up 6 bases and V 4 bases, and 9 bases lay outside the gene matches. Written as DNA, the CDR3 is TGTGCCAGCAGCCAATCTCTTGGGACAGCCGGGGAGCTGTTTTTT. Encoded protein: CASSQSLGTAGELFF.

The chain is built from TRBV27 and TRBJ1-1, with TRBD1 as a possible D gene (5 bases). The germline V gene encodes CDR1 MNHEY and CDR2 SMNVEV (reference sequence). This CDR3 comprises 13 residues. V was pared by 9 bases and J by 5 bases, with 16 bases between. The CDR3 nucleotides read TGTGCCAGTCAAGACAGAAAGGGAACTGAAGCTTTCTTT. This codes for CASQDRKGTEAFF.

The J gene is TRBJ2-7, the V gene TRBV27, with a possible D match to TRBD2 (6 bases). This CDR3 has 15 residues. V shed 5 bases and J shed 3 bases, with 17 bases lying between them. Germline assignment: CDR1 MNHEY and CDR2 SMNVEV (reference sequence). The CDR3 loop is CASSAGTEGIYEQYF. CDR3 in DNA: TGTGCCAGCAGTGCCGGGACGGAGGGGATCTACGAGCAGTACTTC.

This clone was seen only once. The chain couples TRBV7-8 to TRBJ1-1, with a possible D match to TRBD1 (5 bases). Trimming took off 5 bases at V and 7 bases at J, with 11 bases between the two ends. The length of the CDR3 is 12 residues. Germline values: CDR1 SGHVS, CDR2 FQNEAQ. The CDR3 sequence: CASSRGQLEAFF. In DNA form, the CDR3 reads TGTGCCAGCAGCCGCGGACAACTTGAAGCTTTCTTT. The full variable domain, its missing parts supplied by reference TRBV7-8 and TRBJ1-1, is GAGVSQSPRYKVAKRGQDVALRCDPISGHVSLFWYQQALGQGPEFLTYFQNEAQLDKSGLPSDRFFAERPEGSVSTLKIQRTQQEDSAVYLCASSRGQLEAFFGQGTRLTVV.

The gene calls are TRBV6-5 and TRBJ1-1; 8 nucleotides agree with TRBD1. There are 14 residues in the CDR3. Germline CDR1 reads MNHEY; CDR2 reads SVGAGI. Germline trimming cut 5 bases from V and 9 bases from J; bases unmatched to any gene: 11. The CDR3 DNA follows: TGTGCCAGCAGTCCCGGGGCAGGGGGCGATCAAGCTTTCTTT. It yields the protein CASSPGAGGDQAFF.

The J gene is TRBJ2-7, the V gene TRBV11-3; 10 positions agree with TRBD2. The CDR3 is made up of 16 amino acids. In germline, CDR1 is SGHNT, CDR2 YENEEA. Unmatched junction bases numbered 11, after V lost 5 bases and J lost 4 bases. Here the CDR3 DNA reads TGTGCCAGCAGCCTGAGGGAGCTAGCGGGGGTTTACGAGCAGTACTTC. It codes for CASSLRELAGVYEQYF. The entire variable domain, with the rest obtained from reference TRBV11-3 and TRBJ2-7, is as follows: EAGVVQSPRYKIIEKKQPVAFWCNPISGHNTLYWYLQNLGQGPELLIRYENEEAVDDSQLPKDRFSAERLKGVDSTLKIQPAELGDSAVYLCASSLRELAGVYEQYFGPGTRLTVT.

This clone was observed a few times. The chain uses TRBV4-1 and TRBJ2-6, with D perhaps matching TRBD1 (6 bases). This CDR3 spans 18 amino acids. The germline gives CDR1 MGHRA, CDR2 YSYEKL. Trimming removed 2 bases from V and 0 bases from J, with 14 bases in between. The CDR3 protein is CASSQSGTPFSGANVLTF. CDR3 bases: TGCGCCAGCAGCCAATCGGGGACACCTTTCTCTGGGGCCAACGTCCTGACTTTC.

The V gene is TRBV27, the J gene TRBJ2-3; tentative D call: TRBD2 (5 bases). Trimming left V 4 bases short and J 0 bases short, with 11 bases between. Germline V lookup: CDR1 MNHEY, CDR2 SMNVEV (reference sequence). The CDR3 consists of 15 residues. CDR3 residues: CASSYVAISTDTQYF. DNA of the CDR3: TGTGCCAGCAGTTACGTAGCGATCAGCACAGATACGCAGTATTTT.

V and J are TRBV6-6 and TRBJ1-4; D perhaps matches TRBD1 (6 bases). The V gene lost 7 bases and the J gene lost 2 bases, with 11 bases spanning the gap. The length of the CDR3 is 14 residues. From germline, CDR1 is MNHNY and CDR2 SVGAGI (reference sequence). CDR3 sequence (DNA): TGTGCCAGCACCAAGGGGGGGACTAATGAAAAACTGTTTTTT. It specifies CASTKGGTNEKLFF.

This chain connects TRBV11-3 to TRBJ2-7, with TRBD2 matching 11 bases. Losses at the gene ends were 10 bases for V and 2 bases for J; bases not matched to a gene: 4. Germline CDR1 SGHNT, CDR2 YENEEA. The CDR3 extends over 13 amino acids. The CDR3 reads CAKTSGGPYEQYF. CDR3 nucleotides: TGTGCCAAAACTAGCGGGGGTCCCTACGAGCAGTACTTC.

The chain couples TRBV6-4 to TRBJ2-1, with D perhaps TRBD2 (5 bases). Germline loops: CDR1 MRHNA, CDR2 SNTAGT. V dropped 4 bases and J dropped 4 bases, with 14 bases sitting between them. CDR3 length: 15 amino acids. CDR3 sequence (DNA): TGTGCCAGCAGTGTCGTGGTAGCGCGGTACAATGAGCAGTTCTTC. Its protein product is CASSVVVARYNEQFF.

The J gene is TRBJ2-3, the V gene TRBV9; weak D call: TRBD1 (8 bases). Germline CDR1 SGDLS, CDR2 YYNGEE. The V gene lost 5 bases and the J gene lost 1 base, with 17 bases spanning the gap. The CDR3 extends over 16 amino acids. In DNA form, the CDR3 reads TGTGCCAGCAGTCGTATACAGGGGGGGGGCACAGATACGCAGTATTTT. This codes for CASSRIQGGGTDTQYF.

The chain carries TRBV6-5 and TRBJ2-7, with 9 bases that match TRBD1. CDR3 size: 15 residues. CDR1 is MNHEY, CDR2 SVGAGI, per germline. V gave up 4 bases and J gave up 2 bases; unmatched junction bases: 6. CDR3 in amino acids: CASSFGTGRPYEQYF. The CDR3 DNA is TGTGCCAGCAGTTTCGGGACAGGGCGTCCCTACGAGCAGTACTTC.